Below are 9 T cell receptor beta chains sequenced from a single sample in a study of T cells after yellow fever vaccination. TCRdb redid the calling of the 5' RACE reads with MiXCR, one entry per CDR3 protein. Counted here are fewer than 500,000 distinct CDR3 sequences, 15% to 20% occurring once; the ten biggest clones make up about a sixth. Source: PBMCs, taken before the yellow fever booster vaccination. These receptors originate from a man aged 18 to 30 who received the YFV17D yellow fever vaccine.

The chain is built from TRBV10-3 and TRBJ2-3, with D possibly being TRBD1 (5 bases). The V end was cut by 11 bases, the J end by 2 bases, with 17 bases between. Germline V gives CDR1 ENHRY, CDR2 SYGVKD. The length of the CDR3 is 14 residues. CDR3: CAVTTVPLTDTQYF. The DNA of the CDR3 is TGTGCCGTAACGACAGTACCTCTCACAGATACGCAGTATTTT.

This clonotype came up many times. The chain joins TRBV12-3 or TRBV12-4 to TRBJ2-7; D may be TRBD1 or TRBD2 (5 bases each). The length of the CDR3 is 13 residues. The germline V and J ends were trimmed by 3 bases and 1 base, with 7 bases remaining between them. The CDR3 loop is CASSFGASYEQYF. DNA for the CDR3: TGTGCCAGCAGTTTCGGGGCTTCCTACGAGCAGTACTTC.

The chain recombines TRBV6-1 with TRBJ2-7; D gene uncertain. CDR1 MNHNS and CDR2 SASEGT come from the germline V gene. This CDR3 contains 12 residues. The ends were cut back, 9 bases at V and 4 bases at J, with 13 bases in the middle. The CDR3 is CAREQRQYEQYV. In nucleotides, the CDR3 is TGTGCCAGAGAACAGAGGCAATACGAGCAGTACGTC.

The chain carries TRBV7-2 and TRBJ2-3, with 12 bases matching TRBD2. V shed 7 bases and J 1 base; nucleotides not matched to a gene: 6. The V gene's germline CDR1 is SGHTA and CDR2 FQGNSA. The length of the CDR3 is 16 residues. As DNA, the CDR3 is TGTGCCAGCATCCGGACTAGCGGGGATCGCACAGATACGCAGTATTTT. Residues: CASIRTSGDRTDTQYF.

This clonotype appeared a few times. V gene TRBV5-1 combines with J gene TRBJ2-1; D is ambiguous. The CDR3 spans 15 residues. Per the germline V gene, CDR1 is SGHRS and CDR2 is YFSETQ. Deletions cut 4 bases from V and 2 bases from J, with 13 bases between. CDR3: CASSGRVGTYNEQFF. As DNA, the CDR3 is TGCGCCAGCAGCGGCCGAGTGGGAACCTACAATGAGCAGTTCTTC.

There are a few counts of this clonotype. In nucleotides, the CDR3 is TGTGCCAGCTCACCATCACTAGCGGACACAGATACGCAGTATTTT. Translation: CASSPSLADTDTQYF. J is TRBJ2-3 and V is TRBV18, with 8 bases aligning to TRBD2. V dropped 2 bases and J dropped 2; count of bases not matched to a gene: 3. This CDR3 has 15 amino acids. Germline V lookup: CDR1 KGHSH, CDR2 LQKENI.

A few counts support this clonotype. The V and J genes are TRBV28 and TRBJ2-7; weak D call: TRBD2 (6 bases). The CDR3 is made up of 12 amino acids. V was pared by 2 bases and J by 7 bases, with 9 bases between. Germline loops: CDR1 MDHEN, CDR2 SYDVKM. In DNA form, the CDR3 reads TGTGCCAGCAGTTTAGCCGGGAGTGAGCAGTACGTC. Protein product: CASSLAGSEQYV.

This clonotype appeared a few times. The genes are TRBV29-1 and TRBJ2-1; 8 bases map to TRBD2. The CDR3 is 13 residues long. The germline CDR1 and CDR2 sequences are SQVTM and ANQGSEA. V lost 6 bases, J lost 7 bases, and 8 bases stayed unmatched. Written as DNA, the CDR3 is TGCAGCGTCAAAGCGGGGGTATATAATGAGCAGTTCTTC. Its protein is CSVKAGVYNEQFF.

This clonotype has just a few counts. The chain carries TRBV27 and TRBJ2-7; D not resolved. The ends were cut back, 5 bases at V and 2 bases at J, with 1 base in the middle. There are 10 residues in the CDR3. Looked up from germline, CDR1 is MNHEY and CDR2 is SMNVEV (reference sequence). CDR3: CASSTYEQYF. CDR3 DNA: TGTGCCAGCAGTACCTACGAGCAGTACTTC.